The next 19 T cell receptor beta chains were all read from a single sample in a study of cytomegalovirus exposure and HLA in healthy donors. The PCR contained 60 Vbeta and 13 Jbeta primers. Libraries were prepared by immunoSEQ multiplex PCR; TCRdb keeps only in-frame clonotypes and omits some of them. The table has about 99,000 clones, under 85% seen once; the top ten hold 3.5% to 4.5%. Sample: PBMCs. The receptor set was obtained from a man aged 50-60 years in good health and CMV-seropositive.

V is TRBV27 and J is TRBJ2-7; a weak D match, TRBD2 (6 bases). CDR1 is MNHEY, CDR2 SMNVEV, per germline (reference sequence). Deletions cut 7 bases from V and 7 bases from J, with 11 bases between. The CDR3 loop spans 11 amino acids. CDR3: CASIAGREQYF. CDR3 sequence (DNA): TGTGCCAGCATCGCGGGAAGGGAGCAGTACTTC.

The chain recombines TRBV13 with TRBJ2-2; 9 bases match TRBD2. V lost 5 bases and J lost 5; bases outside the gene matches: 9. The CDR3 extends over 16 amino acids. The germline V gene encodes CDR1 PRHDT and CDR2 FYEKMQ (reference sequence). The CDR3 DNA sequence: TGTGCCAGCAGCGACTTAGCGGGAGTATTAACCGGGGAGCTGTTTTTT. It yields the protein CASSDLAGVLTGELFF.

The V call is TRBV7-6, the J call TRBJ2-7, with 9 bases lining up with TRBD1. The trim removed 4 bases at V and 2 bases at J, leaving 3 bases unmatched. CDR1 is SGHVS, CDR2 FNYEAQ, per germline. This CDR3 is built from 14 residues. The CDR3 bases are TGTGCCAGCAGCTCGGGACAGGGCACCTACGAGCAGTACTTC. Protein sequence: CASSSGQGTYEQYF.

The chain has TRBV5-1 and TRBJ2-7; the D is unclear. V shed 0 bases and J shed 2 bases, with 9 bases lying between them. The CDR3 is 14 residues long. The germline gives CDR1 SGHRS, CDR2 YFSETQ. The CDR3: CASSLDLGPYEQYF. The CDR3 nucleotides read TGCGCCAGCAGCTTGGATTTGGGCCCCTACGAGCAGTACTTC.

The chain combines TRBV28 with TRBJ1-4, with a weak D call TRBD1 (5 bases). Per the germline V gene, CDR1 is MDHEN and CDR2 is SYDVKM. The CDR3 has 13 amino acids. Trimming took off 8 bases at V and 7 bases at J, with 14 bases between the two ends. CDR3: CASRTWGGEKLFF. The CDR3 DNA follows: TGTGCCAGCCGGACCTGGGGGGGTGAAAAACTGTTTTTT. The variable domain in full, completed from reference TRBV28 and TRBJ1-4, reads DVKVTQSSRYLVKRTGEKVFLECVQDMDHENMFWYRQDPGLGLRLIYFSYDVKMKEKGDIPEGYSVSREKKERFSLILESASTNQTSMYLCASRTWGGEKLFFGSGTQLSVL.

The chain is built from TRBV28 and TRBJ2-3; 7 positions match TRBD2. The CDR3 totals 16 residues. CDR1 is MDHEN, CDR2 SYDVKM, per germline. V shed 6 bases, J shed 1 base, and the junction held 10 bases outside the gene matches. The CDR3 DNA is TGTGCCAGCAGCCAAGGGGCTAGCGGACGCACAGATACGCAGTATTTT. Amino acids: CASSQGASGRTDTQYF.

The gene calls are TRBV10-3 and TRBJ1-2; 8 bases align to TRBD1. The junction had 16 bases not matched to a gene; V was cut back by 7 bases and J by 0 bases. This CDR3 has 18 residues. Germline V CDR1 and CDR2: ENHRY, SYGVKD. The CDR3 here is CAINTLGMRQGSNYGYTF. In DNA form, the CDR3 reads TGTGCCATCAATACTCTCGGGATGAGACAGGGGTCTAACTATGGCTACACCTTC.

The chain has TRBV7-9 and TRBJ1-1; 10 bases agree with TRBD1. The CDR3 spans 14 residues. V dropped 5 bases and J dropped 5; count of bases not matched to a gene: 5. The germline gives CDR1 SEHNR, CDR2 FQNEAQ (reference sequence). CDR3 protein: CASSMTGGGTEAFF. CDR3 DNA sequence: TGTGCCAGCAGCATGACAGGGGGCGGAACTGAAGCTTTCTTT.

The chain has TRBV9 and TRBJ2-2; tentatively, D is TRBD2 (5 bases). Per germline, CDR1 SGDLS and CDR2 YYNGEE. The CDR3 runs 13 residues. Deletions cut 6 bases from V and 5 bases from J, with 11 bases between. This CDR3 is CASKFGETGELFF. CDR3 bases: TGTGCCAGCAAGTTCGGGGAAACCGGGGAGCTGTTTTTT.

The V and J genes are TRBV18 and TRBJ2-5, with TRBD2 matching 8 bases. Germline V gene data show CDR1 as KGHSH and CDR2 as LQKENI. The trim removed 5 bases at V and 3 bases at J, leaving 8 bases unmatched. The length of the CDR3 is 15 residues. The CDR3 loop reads CASSDTGTREETQYF. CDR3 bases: TGTGCCAGCTCAGACACCGGGACTAGAGAAGAGACCCAGTACTTC.

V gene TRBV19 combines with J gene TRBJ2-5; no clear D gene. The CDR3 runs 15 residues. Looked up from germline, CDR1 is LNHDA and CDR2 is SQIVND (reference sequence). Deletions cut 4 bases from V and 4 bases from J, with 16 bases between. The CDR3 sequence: CASSSLIAGTETQYF. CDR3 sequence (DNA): TGTGCCAGTAGTAGTCTGATTGCAGGCACAGAGACCCAGTACTTC.

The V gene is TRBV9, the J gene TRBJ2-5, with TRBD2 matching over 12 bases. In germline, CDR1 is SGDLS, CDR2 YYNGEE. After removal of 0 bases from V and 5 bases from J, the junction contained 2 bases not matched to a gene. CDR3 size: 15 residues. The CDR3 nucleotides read TGTGCCAGCAGCGTAGGACTAGCGGGAGTTGAGACCCAGTACTTC. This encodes CASSVGLAGVETQYF. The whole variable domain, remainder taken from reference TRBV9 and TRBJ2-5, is DSGVTQTPKHLITATGQRVTLRCSPRSGDLSVYWYQQSLDQGLQFLIQYYNGEERAKGNILERFSAQQFPDLHSELNLSSLELGDSALYFCASSVGLAGVETQYFGPGTRLLVL.

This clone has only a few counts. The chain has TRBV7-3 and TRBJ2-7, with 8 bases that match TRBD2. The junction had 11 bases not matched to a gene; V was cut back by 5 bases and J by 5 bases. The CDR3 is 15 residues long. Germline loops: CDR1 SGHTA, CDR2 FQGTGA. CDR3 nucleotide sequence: TGTGCCAGCAGCCCCCGGGGAGCGGGAGACCACGAGCAGTACTTC. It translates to CASSPRGAGDHEQYF.

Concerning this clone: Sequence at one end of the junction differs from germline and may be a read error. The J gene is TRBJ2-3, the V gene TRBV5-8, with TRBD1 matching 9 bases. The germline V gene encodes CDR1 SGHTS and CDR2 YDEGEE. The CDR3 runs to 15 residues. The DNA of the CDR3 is TGTGCCAGCAGCTTGCCGGGACAGGGCACTGATACGCAGTATTTT. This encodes CASSLPGQGTDTQYF.

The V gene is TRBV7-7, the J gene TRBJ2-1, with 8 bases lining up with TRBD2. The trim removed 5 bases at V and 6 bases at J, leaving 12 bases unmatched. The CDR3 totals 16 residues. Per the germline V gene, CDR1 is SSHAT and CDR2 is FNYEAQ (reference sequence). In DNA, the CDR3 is TGTGCCAGCAGCACAGCCCCGGGACTAGGGGCCAATGAGCAGTTCTTC. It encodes CASSTAPGLGANEQFF.

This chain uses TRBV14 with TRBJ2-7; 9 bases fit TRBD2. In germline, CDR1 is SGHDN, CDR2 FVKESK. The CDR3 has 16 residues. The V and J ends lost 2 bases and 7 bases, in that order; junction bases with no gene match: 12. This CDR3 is CASSQHPSGTGGEQYF. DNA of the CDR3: TGTGCCAGCAGCCAACATCCTAGCGGGACCGGGGGGGAGCAGTACTTC.

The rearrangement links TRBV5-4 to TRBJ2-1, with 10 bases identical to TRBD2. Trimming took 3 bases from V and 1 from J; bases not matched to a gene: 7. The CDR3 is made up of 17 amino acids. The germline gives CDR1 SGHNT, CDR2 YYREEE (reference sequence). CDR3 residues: CASSSPSGRGSYNEQFF. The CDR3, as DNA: TGTGCCAGCAGCTCACCTAGCGGGAGAGGGTCCTACAATGAGCAGTTCTTC.

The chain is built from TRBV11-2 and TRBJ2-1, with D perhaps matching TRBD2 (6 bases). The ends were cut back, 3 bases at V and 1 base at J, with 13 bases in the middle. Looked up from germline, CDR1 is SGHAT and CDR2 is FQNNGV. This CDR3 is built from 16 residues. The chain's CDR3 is CASSLWGVRSYNEQFF. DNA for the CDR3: TGTGCCAGCAGCTTGTGGGGGGTCAGGTCCTACAATGAGCAGTTCTTC.

The CDR3 loop reads CASSWRGQETQYF. As DNA, the CDR3 is TGCGCCAGCAGCTGGAGGGGACAAGAGACCCAGTACTTC. The chain has TRBV5-1 and TRBJ2-5, with a weak D call TRBD2 (6 bases). The CDR3 extends over 13 amino acids. The V end was cut by 3 bases, the J end by 2 bases, with 8 bases between. CDR1 is SGHRS, CDR2 YFSETQ, per germline.